This T cell receptor beta chain was retrieved from a study of early T cells in non-severe SARS-CoV-2 infection. Study-level background: Bulk RNA isolated from unsorted whole blood underwent sequencing; chains were not paired. The study's findings and limits: Using VDJdb, the matching emphasized anti-spike CD8 responses while missing private and CD4 specificities.

Researchers attached unique molecular identifiers to individual cDNA molecules. Using its own MiXCR run on the 5' RACE reads, TCRdb lists one record per CDR3 protein. The profile shows under 45,000 distinct CDR3 sequences, approximately 10% of them singletons. This clonotype has at least ten counts. The antigen remains undetermined. The ends were cut back, 1 base at V and 4 bases at J, with 13 bases in the middle. CDR3 length equals 15 residues. CDR1 and CDR2 (germline): SGHTA, FQGNSA. The sample was whole blood. The origin of this receptor is an adult who was a healthcare worker with PCR-confirmed SARS-CoV-2 infection or an uninfected control (not recorded which). The chain links TRBV7-2 to TRBJ2-5, with D hard to call. CDR3 sequence: CASSLVGWVGETQYF. CDR3 bases: TGTGCCAGCAGCTTAGTGGGGTGGGTAGGAGAGACCCAGTACTTC.